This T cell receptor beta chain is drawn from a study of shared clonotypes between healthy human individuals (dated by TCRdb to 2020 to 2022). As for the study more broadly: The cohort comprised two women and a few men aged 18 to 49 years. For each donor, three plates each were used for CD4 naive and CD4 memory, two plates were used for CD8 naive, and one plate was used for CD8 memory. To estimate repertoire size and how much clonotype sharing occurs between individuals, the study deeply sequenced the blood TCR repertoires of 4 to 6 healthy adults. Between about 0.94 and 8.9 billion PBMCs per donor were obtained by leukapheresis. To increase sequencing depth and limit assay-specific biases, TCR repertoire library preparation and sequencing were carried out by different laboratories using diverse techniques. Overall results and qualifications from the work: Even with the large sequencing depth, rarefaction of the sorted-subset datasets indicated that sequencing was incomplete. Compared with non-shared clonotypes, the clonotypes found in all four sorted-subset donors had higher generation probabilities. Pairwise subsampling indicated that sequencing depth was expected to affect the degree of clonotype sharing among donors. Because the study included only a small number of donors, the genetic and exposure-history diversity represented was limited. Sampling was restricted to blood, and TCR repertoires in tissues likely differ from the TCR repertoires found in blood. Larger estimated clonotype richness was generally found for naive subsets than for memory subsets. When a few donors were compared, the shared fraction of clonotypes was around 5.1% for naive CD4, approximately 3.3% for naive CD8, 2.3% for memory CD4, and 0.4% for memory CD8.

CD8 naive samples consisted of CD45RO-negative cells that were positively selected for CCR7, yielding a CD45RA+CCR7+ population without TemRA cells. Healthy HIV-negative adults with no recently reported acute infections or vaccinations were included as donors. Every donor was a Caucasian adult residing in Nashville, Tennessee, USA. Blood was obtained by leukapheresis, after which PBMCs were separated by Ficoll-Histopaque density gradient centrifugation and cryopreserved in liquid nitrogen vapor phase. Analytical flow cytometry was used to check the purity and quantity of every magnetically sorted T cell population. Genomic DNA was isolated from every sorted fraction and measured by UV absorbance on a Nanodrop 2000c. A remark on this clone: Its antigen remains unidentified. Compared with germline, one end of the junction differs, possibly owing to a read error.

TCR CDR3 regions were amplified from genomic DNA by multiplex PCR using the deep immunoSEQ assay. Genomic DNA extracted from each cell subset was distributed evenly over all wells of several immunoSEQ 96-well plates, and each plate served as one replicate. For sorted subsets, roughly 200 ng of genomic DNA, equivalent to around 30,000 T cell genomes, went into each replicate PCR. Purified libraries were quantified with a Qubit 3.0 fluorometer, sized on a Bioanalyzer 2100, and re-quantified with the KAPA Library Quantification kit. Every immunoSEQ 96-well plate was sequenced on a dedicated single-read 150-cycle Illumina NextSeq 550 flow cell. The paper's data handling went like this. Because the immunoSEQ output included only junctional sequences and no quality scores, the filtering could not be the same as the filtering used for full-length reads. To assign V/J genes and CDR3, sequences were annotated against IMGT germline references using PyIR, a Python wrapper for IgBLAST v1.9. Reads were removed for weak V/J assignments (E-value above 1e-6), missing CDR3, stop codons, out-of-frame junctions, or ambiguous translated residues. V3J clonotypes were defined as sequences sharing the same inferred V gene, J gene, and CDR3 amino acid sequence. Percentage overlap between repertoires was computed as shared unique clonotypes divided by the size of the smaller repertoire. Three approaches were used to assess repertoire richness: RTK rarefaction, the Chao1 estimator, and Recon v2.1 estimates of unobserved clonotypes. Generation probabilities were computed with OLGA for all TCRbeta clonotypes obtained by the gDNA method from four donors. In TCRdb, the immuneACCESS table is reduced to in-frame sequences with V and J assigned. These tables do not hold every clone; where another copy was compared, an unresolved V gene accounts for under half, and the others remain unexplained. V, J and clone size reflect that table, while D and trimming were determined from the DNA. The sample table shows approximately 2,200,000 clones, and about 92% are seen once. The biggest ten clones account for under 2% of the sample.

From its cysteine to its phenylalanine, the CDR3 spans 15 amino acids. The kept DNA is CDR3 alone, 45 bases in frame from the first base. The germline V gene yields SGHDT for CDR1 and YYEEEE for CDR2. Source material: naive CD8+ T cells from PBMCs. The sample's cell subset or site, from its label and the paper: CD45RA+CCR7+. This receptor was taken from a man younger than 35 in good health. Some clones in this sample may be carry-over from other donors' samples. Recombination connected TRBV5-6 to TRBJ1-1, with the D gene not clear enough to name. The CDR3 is CAGSLGYAMNTEAFF. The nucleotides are TGTGCCGGCAGCTTGGGCTACGCCATGAACACTGAAGCTTTCTTT.